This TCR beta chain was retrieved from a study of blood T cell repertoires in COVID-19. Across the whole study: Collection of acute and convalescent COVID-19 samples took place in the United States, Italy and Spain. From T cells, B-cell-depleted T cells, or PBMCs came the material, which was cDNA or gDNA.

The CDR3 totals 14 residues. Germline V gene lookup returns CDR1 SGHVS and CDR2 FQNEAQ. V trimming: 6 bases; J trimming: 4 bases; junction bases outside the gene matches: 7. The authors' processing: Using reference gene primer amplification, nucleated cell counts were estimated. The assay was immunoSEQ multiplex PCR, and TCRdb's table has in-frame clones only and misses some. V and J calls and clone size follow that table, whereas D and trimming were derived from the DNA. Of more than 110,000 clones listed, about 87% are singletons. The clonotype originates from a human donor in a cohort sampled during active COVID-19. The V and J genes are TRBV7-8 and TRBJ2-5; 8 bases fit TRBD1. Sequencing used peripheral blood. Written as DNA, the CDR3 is TGTGCCAGCAGGTGGACAGGGCGATCAGAGACCCAGTACTTC. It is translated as CASRWTGRSETQYF.